A selection of T cell receptor beta chains follows, all from one sample in a study of early T cells in non-severe SARS-CoV-2 infection. TCRdb reanalysed the 5' RACE reads using MiXCR and keeps one entry per CDR3 protein. This table has about 34,000 distinct CDR3 sequences, around 7% appearing once. The material sequenced was whole blood, taken at baseline. The receptor source for this set is an adult who was a healthcare worker with PCR-confirmed SARS-CoV-2 infection or an uninfected control (not recorded which). The CDR3 runs from the conserved cysteine through the conserved F or W. D genes are given only for firm matches. Some rows mark clone size as missing; the rest say once, few, many or name a class of expanded clone.

V gene	J gene	D gene	clone size	CDR3 protein	CDR3 DNA
TRBV20-1	TRBJ2-7	.	many	CSASGSSYEQYF	TGCAGTGCTAGCGGGAGCTCCTACGAGCAGTACTTC
TRBV10-3	TRBJ2-1	TRBD1	many	CAISETGGSYNEQFF	TGTGCCATCAGTGAGACAGGGGGATCCTACAATGAGCAGTTCTTC
TRBV19	TRBJ2-7	TRBD1	few	CASIWQGAGEQYF	TGTGCCAGTATATGGCAGGGGGCAGGCGAGCAGTACTTC
TRBV7-3	TRBJ1-1	.	many	CASSPRWNTEAFF	TGTGCCAGCAGCCCACGTTGGAACACTGAAGCTTTCTTT
TRBV13	TRBJ2-1	.	many	CASSLKSQGFRDEQFF	TGTGCCAGCAGCCTCAAATCTCAGGGGTTTCGCGATGAGCAGTTCTTC
TRBV2	TRBJ2-7	.	many	CASRTGPYEQYF	TGTGCCAGCAGAACAGGGCCCTACGAGCAGTACTTC
TRBV29-1	TRBJ2-2	.	many	CSVRQDGPGELFF	TGCAGCGTTCGGCAGGACGGGCCCGGGGAGCTGTTTTTT
TRBV20-1	TRBJ2-1	TRBD1	many	CSARGKAGQGVVSYNEQFF	TGCAGTGCTAGGGGAAAAGCGGGACAGGGGGTAGTCTCCTACAATGAGCAGTTCTTC
TRBV19	TRBJ2-1	.	few	CASSIKGDFYNEQFF	TGTGCCAGTAGTATTAAAGGGGACTTCTACAATGAGCAGTTCTTC
TRBV6-2/TRBV6-3	TRBJ2-5	.	few	CASSLRLNQETQYF	TGTGCCAGCAGTTTACGACTAAACCAAGAGACCCAGTACTTC
TRBV4-2	TRBJ2-3	.	many	CASSLTLPRGYSTDTQYF	TGTGCCAGCAGCCTCACCCTTCCGAGAGGATATAGCACAGATACGCAGTATTTT
TRBV12-2	TRBJ2-3	.	many	CASRLGGRDTQYF	TGTGCAAGTCGCTTAGGAGGGAGAGATACGCAGTATTTT
TRBV29-1	TRBJ2-1	.	many	CSVRDGLSYNEQFF	TGCAGCGTTCGGGACGGCCTCTCCTACAATGAGCAGTTCTTC
TRBV19	TRBJ2-3	TRBD1	.	CASSPPIGDRSDTQYF	TGTGCCAGTAGTCCACCGATAGGGGACAGATCAGATACGCAGTATTTT
TRBV28	TRBJ2-1	.	few	CASSLWLAADKSSYNEQFF	TGTGCCAGCAGTTTATGGTTAGCGGCGGATAAAAGCTCCTACAATGAGCAGTTCTTC
TRBV6-2/TRBV6-3	TRBJ2-5	TRBD2	many	CASSYGPGLAGGGETQYF	TGTGCCAGCAGTTACGGCCCGGGACTAGCGGGAGGAGGCGAGACCCAGTACTTC
TRBV28	TRBJ2-6	TRBD2	many	CASRPTSGRQFGGANVLTF	TGTGCCAGCAGACCTACTAGCGGACGGCAATTTGGCGGGGCCAACGTCCTGACTTTC
TRBV7-2	TRBJ2-1	.	many	CASSLTFPYNEQFF	TGTGCCAGCAGCTTGACGTTCCCCTACAATGAGCAGTTCTTC
TRBV28	TRBJ1-5	.	many	CASSGETNQPQHF	TGTGCCAGCTCAGGGGAAACCAATCAGCCCCAGCATTTT
TRBV7-3	TRBJ2-6	TRBD1	many	CASSLAGGSFSGANVLTF	TGTGCCAGCAGCTTGGCAGGGGGTTCTTTCTCTGGGGCCAACGTCCTGACTTTC
TRBV7-9	TRBJ2-3	TRBD1	few	CASSLAETGSHTQYF	TGTGCCAGCAGCTTAGCGGAGACAGGGAGCCATACGCAGTATTTT
TRBV12-3/TRBV12-4	TRBJ2-3	.	many	CASSQVGTTQYF	TGTGCCAGCAGCCAAGTTGGGACTACGCAGTATTTT
TRBV29-1	TRBJ2-5	.	many	CSVEGRLQETQYF	TGCAGCGTTGAAGGCAGGCTCCAAGAGACCCAGTACTTC
TRBV7-9	TRBJ1-1	TRBD1	few	CASSARQGTNTEAFF	TGTGCCAGCAGCGCCAGACAGGGGACTAACACTGAAGCTTTCTTT
TRBV29-1	TRBJ2-5	.	.	CSVEVGRETQYF	TGCAGCGTTGAAGTAGGAAGGGAGACCCAGTACTTC
TRBV29-1	TRBJ2-1	TRBD1	.	CSVGPGQGIDNEQFF	TGCAGCGTGGGACCGGGACAGGGTATAGATAATGAGCAGTTCTTC
TRBV7-9	TRBJ2-1	TRBD2	many	CASSLSGTSNEQFF	TGTGCCAGCAGCTTATCCGGGACTAGCAATGAGCAGTTCTTC
TRBV27	TRBJ2-1	TRBD1	many	CASSFSGTGSSYNEQFF	TGTGCCAGCAGTTTTTCCGGGACAGGGAGCTCCTACAATGAGCAGTTCTTC
TRBV5-1	TRBJ2-5	.	many	CASSEGRSPLAFVETQYF	TGCGCCAGCAGCGAGGGGAGGAGTCCGCTAGCTTTCGTGGAGACCCAGTACTTC
TRBV7-3	TRBJ2-1	.	.	CASSSGVGQFF	TGTGCCAGCAGCTCCGGGGTAGGACAGTTCTTC
TRBV30	TRBJ1-4	.	many	CAWSTSRDPREKLFF	TGTGCCTGGAGTACAAGCCGGGACCCCCGGGAAAAACTGTTTTTT
TRBV7-3	TRBJ2-3	.	few	CAIPRDRRADTQYF	TGTGCCATCCCTCGGGACCGCAGGGCGGATACGCAGTATTTT
TRBV7-2	TRBJ2-1	TRBD2	many	CASSKTSGRANEQFF	TGTGCCAGCAGCAAGACTAGCGGGAGGGCCAATGAGCAGTTCTTC
TRBV6-1	TRBJ2-2	.	once	CASNTLGSTGELFF	TGTGCCAGCAACACCCTTGGTTCCACCGGGGAGCTGTTTTTT
TRBV5-8	TRBJ2-1	TRBD1	many	CASSSGTDLLYNEQFF	TGTGCCAGCAGCTCCGGGACAGACCTCCTCTACAATGAGCAGTTCTTC
TRBV28	TRBJ2-7	.	many	CASSSQPSSYEQYF	TGTGCCAGCAGTTCTCAGCCCTCTTCCTACGAGCAGTACTTC
TRBV7-2	TRBJ1-1	.	few	CASSFRRATEAFF	TGTGCCAGCAGCTTCCGACGGGCGACTGAAGCTTTCTTT
TRBV20-1	TRBJ2-1	TRBD2	many	CSVGTSGSKGYNEQFF	TGCAGTGTCGGGACTAGCGGGAGTAAAGGGTACAATGAGCAGTTCTTC
TRBV10-3	TRBJ1-1	.	many	CAISGDVRNTEAFF	TGTGCCATCAGTGGTGACGTTAGGAACACTGAAGCTTTCTTT
TRBV12-3/TRBV12-4	TRBJ2-1	TRBD2	many	CASIGRLAGGHNEQFF	TGTGCCAGCATCGGAAGACTAGCGGGAGGACACAATGAGCAGTTCTTC
TRBV12-3/TRBV12-4	TRBJ1-1	.	.	CASSPDGGGSTEAFF	TGTGCCAGCAGTCCGGACGGGGGTGGGAGCACTGAAGCTTTCTTT
TRBV29-1	TRBJ2-1	TRBD1	many	CSYLQGSYNEQFF	TGCAGCTACTTACAGGGGTCCTACAATGAGCAGTTCTTC
TRBV6-1	TRBJ2-2	.	.	CASSEALRGRRTGELFF	TGTGCCAGCAGTGAAGCGCTTCGGGGCAGACGTACCGGGGAGCTGTTTTTT
TRBV10-3	TRBJ2-3	.	many	CAISESDQGADTQYF	TGTGCCATCAGTGAGTCCGACCAAGGCGCAGATACGCAGTATTTT
TRBV11-1	TRBJ2-7	.	.	CASSWDRYEQYF	TGTGCCAGCAGCTGGGACCGCTACGAGCAGTACTTC
TRBV12-3/TRBV12-4	TRBJ1-1	.	many	CASSSRQHSKRNTEAFF	TGTGCCAGCAGCAGCCGACAGCATTCAAAGAGGAACACTGAAGCTTTCTTT
TRBV6-5	TRBJ1-1	.	.	CASRSGLITEAFF	TGTGCCAGCAGATCCGGGTTGATAACTGAAGCTTTCTTT
TRBV6-2/TRBV6-3	TRBJ2-3	.	.	CASTNGGTQYF	TGTGCCAGCACCAACGGGGGTACGCAGTATTTT
TRBV7-8	TRBJ2-1	TRBD2	.	CASSLEWGGRPYNEQFF	TGTGCCAGCAGCTTAGAGTGGGGCGGGAGACCTTACAATGAGCAGTTCTTC
TRBV7-3	TRBJ2-3	.	.	CASSLSSSDTQYF	TGTGCCAGCAGCTTATCATCGTCAGATACGCAGTATTTT
TRBV10-3	TRBJ2-1	.	.	CAIRGDISDEQFF	TGTGCCATCAGGGGGGACATATCGGATGAGCAGTTCTTC
TRBV11-3	TRBJ1-2	.	.	CASSPDSGYGYTF	TGTGCCAGCAGCCCGGACAGCGGGTATGGCTACACCTTC
TRBV6-5	TRBJ1-2	.	many	CASSSSPNYGYTF	TGTGCCAGCAGTTCGAGTCCTAACTATGGCTACACCTTC
TRBV28	TRBJ1-1	.	many	CASSLPTDAETFF	TGTGCCAGCAGTTTACCGACAGACGCCGAAACTTTCTTT